This T cell receptor beta chain was identified in a study of monozygotic twins with inflammatory bowel disease. Study-level findings and limits: Part of the variability in patient repertoires may have come from differing immunosuppressive treatments. Whereas healthy co-twins had higher TCRbeta diversity (inverse Simpson), IBD patients had lower diversity. Especially where disease activity was present, IBD patients had fewer clonotypes in common with others than healthy twins did.

With regard to this clonotype: No antigen is known for it.

TCRdb reworked the 5' RACE reads into one entry per CDR3 protein, no DNA. The table for this sample gives approximately 150,000 distinct CDR3 sequences. This clonotype was sampled from a human donor with ulcerative colitis or Crohn's disease, or a healthy co-twin of an affected twin (not recorded which). The material sequenced was blood.

The CDR3: CASSLRTGDGYTF. V usage is TRBV5-6 and J usage is TRBJ1-2; TCRdb calls TRBD1, which cannot be checked without DNA. The length of the CDR3 is 13 residues. Germline V gives CDR1 SGHDT, CDR2 YYEEEE. Based on the CDR3 plus reference TRBV5-6 and TRBJ1-2, the full variable domain is DAGVTQSPTHLIKTRGQQVTLRCSPKSGHDTVSWYQQALGQGPQFIFQYYEEEERQRGNFPDRFSGHQFPNYSSELNVNALLLGDSALYLCASSLRTGDGYTFGSGTRLTVV.